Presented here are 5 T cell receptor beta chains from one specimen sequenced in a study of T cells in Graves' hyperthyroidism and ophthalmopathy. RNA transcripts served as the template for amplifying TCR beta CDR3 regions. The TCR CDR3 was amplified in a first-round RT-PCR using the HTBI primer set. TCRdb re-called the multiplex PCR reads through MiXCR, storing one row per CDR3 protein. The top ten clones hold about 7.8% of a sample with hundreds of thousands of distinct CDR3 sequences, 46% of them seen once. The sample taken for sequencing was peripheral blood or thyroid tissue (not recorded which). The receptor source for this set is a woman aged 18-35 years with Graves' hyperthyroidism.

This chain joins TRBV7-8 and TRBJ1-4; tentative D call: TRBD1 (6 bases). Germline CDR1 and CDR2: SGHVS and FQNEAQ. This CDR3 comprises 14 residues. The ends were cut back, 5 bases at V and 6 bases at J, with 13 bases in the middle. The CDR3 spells CASSLLPGDEKLFF. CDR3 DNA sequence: TGTGCCAGCAGCCTACTCCCAGGGGATGAAAAACTGTTTTTT.

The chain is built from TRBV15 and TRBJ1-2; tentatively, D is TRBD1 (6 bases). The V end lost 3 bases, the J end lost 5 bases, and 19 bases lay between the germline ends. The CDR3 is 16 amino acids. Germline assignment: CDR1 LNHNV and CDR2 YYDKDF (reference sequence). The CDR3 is CATSSYDRTDSYGYTF. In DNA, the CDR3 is TGTGCCACCAGCAGTTACGACAGGACCGACTCATATGGCTACACCTTC.

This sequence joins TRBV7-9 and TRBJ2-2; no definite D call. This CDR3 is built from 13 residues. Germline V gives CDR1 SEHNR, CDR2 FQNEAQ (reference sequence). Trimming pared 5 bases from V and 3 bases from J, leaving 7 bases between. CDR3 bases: TGTGCCAGCAGCCCGCTGTACACCGGGGAGCTGTTTTTT. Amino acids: CASSPLYTGELFF.

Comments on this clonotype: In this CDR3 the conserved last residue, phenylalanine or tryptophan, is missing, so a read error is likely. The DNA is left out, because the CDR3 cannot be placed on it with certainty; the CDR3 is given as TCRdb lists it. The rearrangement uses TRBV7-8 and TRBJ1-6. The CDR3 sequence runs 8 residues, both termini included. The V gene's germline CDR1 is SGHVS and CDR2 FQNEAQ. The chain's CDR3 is CASSRSSI.

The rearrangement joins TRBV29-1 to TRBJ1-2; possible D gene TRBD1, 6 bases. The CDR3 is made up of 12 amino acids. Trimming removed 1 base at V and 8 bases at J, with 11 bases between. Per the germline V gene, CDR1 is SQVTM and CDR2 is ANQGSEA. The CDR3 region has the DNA TGCAGCGTTGAAGGGGGGCGCGGAGGCTACACCTTC. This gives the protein CSVEGGRGGYTF.